This TCR beta chain was sequenced for a study of cytomegalovirus exposure and HLA in healthy donors. Study-level points and caveats: A reported reduction in N-insertions relative to the approximately 640-donor mean was seen in an Asian-associated ancestry cluster in a later analysis. The authors assumed roughly uniform sequencing depth across donors for presence/absence analyses. It was reported that the classifier diagnosed cytomegalovirus status with high specificity and sensitivity in both the original and validation cohorts. Later analysis indicated greater clonal expansion among HLA-associated TCR beta chains than among equally common other chains.

Turning to this clone: The antigen is unknown.

Researchers ran the PCR with 60 Vbeta and 13 Jbeta primers. Assay used: immunoSEQ multiplex PCR; TCRdb lists only in-frame clones, some missing. The sample yields approximately 100,000 clones, 81% seen once. The CDR3 totals 15 residues. Germline V gene data show CDR1 as SGHTA and CDR2 as FQGNSA. Sequences were obtained from PBMCs. The receptor was isolated from a woman aged 30 to 39 in good health and CMV-seronegative. The rearrangement uses TRBV7-2 and TRBJ2-5; 9 nucleotides match TRBD2. The J call is uncertain, as TRBJ2-7 better fits the DNA end. The CDR3 DNA reads as TGTGCCAGCAGCCTAGTAATAGCGGGAGTGAACGAGCAGTACTTC. Protein product: CASSLVIAGVNEQYF.